This entry describes one T cell receptor beta chain. The data belong to a study of T cell responses to AZD1222 COVID-19 vaccine. Sequenced by immunoSEQ multiplex PCR; TCRdb stores in-frame clones only, minus some. The sample holds approximately 140,000 clones; around 90% are singletons and the top ten take approximately 3.4%. This sample comprised peripheral blood, obtained 28 days after the second AZD1222 dose. The sequence came from an adult who received the AZD1222 COVID-19 vaccine.

CDR3 residues: CASRGGAYGYTF. CDR3 DNA sequence: TGTGCCAGCAGAGGGGGCGCCTATGGCTACACCTTC. The V and J genes are TRBV27 and TRBJ1-2; 7 bases match TRBD1. Germline lookup yields CDR1 MNHEY and CDR2 SMNVEV (reference sequence). The junction had 2 bases not matched to a gene; V was cut back by 6 bases and J by 4 bases. The CDR3 covers 12 residues.